These T cell receptor beta chains were read from a single sample in a study of T cells after somatic rescue of genetic block. Assay used: immunoSEQ multiplex PCR; TCRdb lists only in-frame clones, some missing. Counted here are 15,000 or so clones, around 71% occurring once; the ten biggest clones make up 12% to 15%. The sample was peripheral blood mononuclear cells (PBMCs). The receptors shown here come from a boy under 18. The CDR3 runs from the conserved cysteine through the conserved F or W. The order of the fields is V gene, D gene, J gene, CDR3 protein. The D gene is left open where the match is weak.

v_gene: TRBV5-1
d_gene: -
j_gene: TRBJ1-5
CDR3aa: CASSLGQYNQPQHF

v_gene: TRBV7-3
d_gene: TRBD2
j_gene: TRBJ2-1
CDR3aa: CASSATGTRDEQFF

v_gene: TRBV19
d_gene: -
j_gene: TRBJ1-4
CDR3aa: CASSILRANEKLFF

v_gene: TRBV9
d_gene: TRBD2
j_gene: TRBJ2-1
CDR3aa: CASSVGTSGLAGMGQFF

v_gene: TRBV28
d_gene: -
j_gene: TRBJ1-2
CDR3aa: CAIPRGGFGGYTF

v_gene: TRBV10-3
d_gene: -
j_gene: TRBJ2-7
CDR3aa: CAISELLGVYEQYF

v_gene: TRBV19
d_gene: -
j_gene: TRBJ2-3
CDR3aa: CASSTRGGSTDTQYF

v_gene: TRBV20-1
d_gene: -
j_gene: TRBJ2-7
CDR3aa: CSARQTYEQYF

v_gene: TRBV30
d_gene: TRBD2
j_gene: TRBJ2-2
CDR3aa: CAWAPLTSSYTGELFF

v_gene: TRBV7-9
d_gene: -
j_gene: TRBJ1-2
CDR3aa: CASSLSGIRNYGYTF

v_gene: TRBV10-3
d_gene: -
j_gene: TRBJ2-1
CDR3aa: CAISTTGFLFYNEQFF

v_gene: TRBV19
d_gene: TRBD2
j_gene: TRBJ2-5
CDR3aa: CASNGGRTQETQYF

v_gene: TRBV7-8
d_gene: TRBD1
j_gene: TRBJ1-2
CDR3aa: CASRKTGHPRGSYGYTF

v_gene: TRBV5-6
d_gene: -
j_gene: TRBJ2-7
CDR3aa: CASSLTGSPSYEQYF

v_gene: TRBV5-4
d_gene: -
j_gene: TRBJ1-6
CDR3aa: CASSLQGRNSPLHF

v_gene: TRBV5-4
d_gene: -
j_gene: TRBJ1-4
CDR3aa: CASSLYGRPATNEKLFF

v_gene: TRBV18
d_gene: -
j_gene: TRBJ1-3
CDR3aa: CASSGTESSGNTIYF

v_gene: TRBV9
d_gene: -
j_gene: TRBJ2-6
CDR3aa: CASSPLGTSGANVLTF

v_gene: TRBV15
d_gene: TRBD2
j_gene: TRBJ2-7
CDR3aa: CATSRGVGLAGSPTYEQYF

v_gene: TRBV13
d_gene: TRBD2
j_gene: TRBJ2-7
CDR3aa: CASSSLGLAGGPKDEQYF

v_gene: TRBV15
d_gene: -
j_gene: TRBJ2-7
CDR3aa: CATSRVVGAPYEQYF

v_gene: TRBV6-1
d_gene: -
j_gene: TRBJ2-5
CDR3aa: CASSEFDREETQYF

v_gene: TRBV11-1
d_gene: -
j_gene: TRBJ2-7
CDR3aa: CASSPVYSSYEQYF

v_gene: TRBV6-1
d_gene: -
j_gene: TRBJ1-1
CDR3aa: CASSIGRVTEAFF

v_gene: TRBV4-1
d_gene: -
j_gene: TRBJ1-4
CDR3aa: CASSQDRGTNEKLFF

v_gene: TRBV28
d_gene: TRBD2
j_gene: TRBJ2-7
CDR3aa: CAGRGGPSYEQYF

v_gene: TRBV6-6
d_gene: TRBD2
j_gene: TRBJ2-1
CDR3aa: CASSSAMGGSRPEQFF

v_gene: TRBV5-1
d_gene: TRBD1
j_gene: TRBJ2-7
CDR3aa: CASSYQDRVDEQYF

v_gene: TRBV6-1
d_gene: -
j_gene: TRBJ2-5
CDR3aa: CASSVALAPETQYF

v_gene: TRBV5-1
d_gene: -
j_gene: TRBJ2-2
CDR3aa: CASSRNTGELFF

v_gene: TRBV5-6
d_gene: -
j_gene: TRBJ1-1
CDR3aa: CASSSDRTYEAFF

v_gene: TRBV11-2
d_gene: TRBD1
j_gene: TRBJ2-7
CDR3aa: CASSYPGGYEQYF

v_gene: TRBV6-5
d_gene: -
j_gene: TRBJ1-3
CDR3aa: CASSYGGEGNTIYF

v_gene: TRBV18
d_gene: TRBD2
j_gene: TRBJ2-1
CDR3aa: CASSPGLAANNEQFF

v_gene: TRBV28
d_gene: TRBD2
j_gene: TRBJ2-1
CDR3aa: CASSWTSIYDNEQFF